Listed here are 8 T cell receptor beta chains from one sample, sequenced in a study of siplizumab effects on memory and regulatory T cells. Using immunoSEQ multiplex PCR, the repertoire was profiled, and TCRdb retains in-frame clones only, with some absent. The sample lists about 15,000 clones; less than 55% were seen once. Their antigen targets remain unknown. An approximately six-day coculture at 37°C was performed with the mixed lymphocyte reaction cells. Sequenced sample: CFSE-low (dividing) CD4+ T cells sorted from an allogeneic mixed lymphocyte reaction. These receptors were collected from a human donor in good health; the cells came from an allogeneic mixed lymphocyte reaction. Some clones in this sample may be carry-over from other donors' samples.

V and J are TRBV19 and TRBJ1-5; D gene unclear. This CDR3 is built from 15 residues. Trimming removed 3 bases at V and 1 base at J, with 10 bases between. CDR1 and CDR2 from the germline V gene are LNHDA and SQIVND (reference sequence). CDR3 protein: CASSIILQSNQPQHF. Written as DNA, the CDR3 is TGTGCCAGTAGTATTATTCTGCAGAGCAATCAGCCCCAGCATTTT.

This clone was observed a handful of times. V and J are TRBV18 and TRBJ2-5; D ambiguous. Germline V gene data show CDR1 as KGHSH and CDR2 as LQKENI. Trimming cost V 4 bases and J 2 bases, with 2 bases left between them. The CDR3 is 11 amino acids. The CDR3 nucleotides read TGTGCCAGCTCACGTCAAGAGACCCAGTACTTC. Protein sequence: CASSRQETQYF.

For this clone: A read error may produce the germline difference seen at one junction end. This chain links TRBV10-3 with TRBJ1-4; weak D call: TRBD1 (5 bases). The CDR3 loop spans 14 amino acids. CDR1 ENHRY and CDR2 SYGVKD come from the germline V gene. DNA of the CDR3: TGTGCCAGCAGTTACCGGCCAGGGAGTGAAAAACTGTTTTTT. It yields the protein CASSYRPGSEKLFF.

This chain links TRBV27 with TRBJ2-5, with 7 nucleotides matching TRBD1. V shed 1 base, J shed 4 bases, and the junction held 9 bases outside the gene matches. CDR3 length: 16 amino acids. In germline, CDR1 is MNHEY, CDR2 SMNVEV (reference sequence). CDR3 region: CASSLLTGRIGETQYF. The CDR3 DNA sequence: TGTGCCAGCAGTTTATTGACAGGGCGGATCGGAGAGACCCAGTACTTC.

Points on this clone: Mismatch with germline at one junction end may stem from a read error. This chain's CDR3 is CASSSTGVISGEQYF. The CDR3, as DNA: TGCGCCAGCAGTTCGACGGGCGTGATATCGGGCGAGCAGTACTTC. The chain links TRBV27 to TRBJ2-5; no clear D. The DNA matches TRBJ2-7 better at its end, which makes the J call doubtful. Per the germline V gene, CDR1 is MNHEY and CDR2 is SMNVEV (reference sequence). This CDR3 contains 15 residues.

Only one count was recorded for this clone. J is TRBJ2-7 and V is TRBV7-3; TRBD2 aligns across 7 bases. Germline V CDR1 and CDR2: SGHTA, FQGTGA. Trimming removed 5 bases from V and 2 bases from J; junction bases left unmatched: 9. CDR3 size: 15 residues. CDR3 loop: CASSPGGGGTYEQYF. Here the CDR3 DNA reads TGTGCCAGCAGCCCCGGTGGGGGGGGAACCTACGAGCAGTACTTC.

The CDR3 loop is CASSFYRAGNTIYF. The DNA of the CDR3 is TGTGCCAGCAGCTTTTACAGGGCCGGAAACACCATATATTTT. The chain couples TRBV5-4 to TRBJ1-3; D possibly corresponds to TRBD1 (6 bases). The CDR3 consists of 14 residues. The germline V gene has CDR1 SGHNT and CDR2 YYREEE (reference sequence). The ends were cut back, 2 bases at V and 4 bases at J, with 10 bases in the middle.

This clone was seen a single time. The chain employs TRBV7-8 and TRBJ2-1; 12 bases are shared with TRBD2. V lost 3 bases, J lost 8 bases, and 8 bases stayed unmatched. The CDR3 length is 16 residues. CDR1 is SGHVS, CDR2 FQNEAQ, per germline. The DNA for the CDR3 is TGTGCCAGCAGCTTCGATTTCACTAGCGGGAGGTATGAGCAGTTCTTC. This sequence encodes CASSFDFTSGRYEQFF.